This T cell receptor beta chain was recorded in a study of T cells in Graves' hyperthyroidism and ophthalmopathy. Authors of the study amplified TCR beta CDR3 regions from RNA transcripts. HTBI primers drove first-round RT-PCR of the TCR CDR3. Each CDR3 protein is one row after TCRdb ran MiXCR on the multiplex PCR reads. The sample has 50,000 to 75,000 distinct CDR3 sequences; approximately 50% are singletons. The germline V gene has CDR1 SEHNR and CDR2 FQNEAQ (reference sequence). This CDR3 region has 19 residues. V was pared by 5 bases and J by 2 bases, with 25 bases between. The rearrangement links TRBV7-9 to TRBJ1-5, with D perhaps matching TRBD1 (5 bases). Sequencing was carried out using blood. This clonotype was sampled from a woman in her twenties or thirties with Graves' ophthalmopathy. CDR3: CASSPHYRTNYAGNQPQHF. CDR3 nucleotide sequence: TGTGCCAGCAGCCCCCATTACAGGACTAATTATGCTGGCAATCAGCCCCAGCATTTT.